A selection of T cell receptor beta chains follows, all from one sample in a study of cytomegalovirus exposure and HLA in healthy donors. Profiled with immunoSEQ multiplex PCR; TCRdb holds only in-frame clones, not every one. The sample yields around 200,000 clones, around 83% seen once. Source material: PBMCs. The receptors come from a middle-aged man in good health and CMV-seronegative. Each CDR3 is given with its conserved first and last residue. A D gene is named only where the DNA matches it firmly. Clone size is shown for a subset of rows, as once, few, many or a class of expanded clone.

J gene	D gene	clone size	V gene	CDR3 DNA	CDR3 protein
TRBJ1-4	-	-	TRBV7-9	TGTGCCAGCAGCTACAGTAATGAAAAACTGTTTTTT	CASSYSNEKLFF
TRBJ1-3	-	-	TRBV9	TGTGCCAGCAGCGTAGGACAGAGAGGAAACACCATATATTTT	CASSVGQRGNTIYF
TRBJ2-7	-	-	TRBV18	TGTGCCAGCTCACCAACGGACAGCGCCTACGAGCAGTACTTC	CASSPTDSAYEQYF
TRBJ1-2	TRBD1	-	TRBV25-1	TGTGCCAGCAGGGGACAGGGTTCGGACTATGGCTACACCTTC	CASRGQGSDYGYTF
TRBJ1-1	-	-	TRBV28	TGTGCCAGCAGCCGCGTGCCGGGATTGAACACTGAAGCTTTCTTT	CASSRVPGLNTEAFF
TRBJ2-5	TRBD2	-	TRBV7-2	TGTGCCAGCAGCTTAGGATGGCTAGCGGGGCTCCAAGAGACCCAGTACTTC	CASSLGWLAGLQETQYF
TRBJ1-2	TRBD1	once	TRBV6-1	TGTGCCAGCAGTGTTCAGGGGGCTAAAGGCTATGGCTACACCTTC	CASSVQGAKGYGYTF
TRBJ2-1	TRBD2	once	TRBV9	TGTGCCAGCAGCCCAACAAGCGGGAGTGCCTACAATGAGCAGTTCTTC	CASSPTSGSAYNEQFF
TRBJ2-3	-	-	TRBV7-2	TGTGCCAGCAGCTTAGCTGGGGGGATGATAGATACGCAGTATTTT	CASSLAGGMIDTQYF
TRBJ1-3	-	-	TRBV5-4	TGTGCCAGCAGCCCCGACAGACTCTCTGGAAACACCATATATTTT	CASSPDRLSGNTIYF
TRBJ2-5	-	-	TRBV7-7	TGTGCTAGCAGCGGAGACCCGGTGGCCCAAGAGACCCAGTACTTC	CASSGDPVAQETQYF
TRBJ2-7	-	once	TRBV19	TGTGCCAGTAGTATAGGGGCAGGAGGTCGCTACGAGCAGTACTTC	CASSIGAGGRYEQYF
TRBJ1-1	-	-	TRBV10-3	TGTGCCATCATGGGGCAGGTGAACACTGAAGCTTTCTTT	CAIMGQVNTEAFF
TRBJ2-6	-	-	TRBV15	TGTGCCACCAGCAGAGGAACCACTACTGGGGCCAACGTCCTGACTTTC	CATSRGTTTGANVLTF